Listed here is a single TCR beta chain. Original analysis: Estimation of nucleated cell counts relied on the amplification of reference gene primers. Profiling relied on immunoSEQ multiplex PCR, and the TCRdb table lists in-frame clones only, not all of them. Clone size and the V and J calls come from that table; the DNA yielded D and trimming. The sample lists about 71,000 clones; 82% were seen once. These data belong to a study of blood T cell repertoires in COVID-19. At the level of the study: Collection of acute and convalescent COVID-19 samples took place in the United States, Italy and Spain.

This CDR3 comprises 16 residues. Germline CDR1 and CDR2: KGHSH and LQKENI. J gave up 2 bases and V 1 base, and 7 bases lay outside the gene matches. The sequenced material came from peripheral blood. V usage is TRBV18 and J usage is TRBJ1-1, with 7 bases that match TRBD1. This clonotype was sampled from a woman over 75 with acute or convalescent COVID-19. The CDR3 region is CASSPQLQGRNTEAFF. The CDR3 bases are TGTGCCAGCTCACCACAGCTACAGGGGCGAAACACTGAAGCTTTCTTT.